This T cell receptor (beta chain) derives from a study of blood T cell repertoires in COVID-19. For the study at large: Acute and convalescent COVID-19 samples came from the United States, Italy and Spain.

In the original analysis: Quantification of nucleated cells was approximated via reference gene primer amplification. The assay was immunoSEQ multiplex PCR, and TCRdb's table has in-frame clones only and misses some. V and J calls plus clone size are reproduced from that table; the DNA served to infer D and trimming. The sample holds roughly 99,000 clones, roughly 80% seen once. The TCR comes from a woman over 75 with acute or convalescent COVID-19. The sample comprised peripheral blood.

Written as DNA, the CDR3 is TGTGCCAGCACCAGCGACAGCAACACTGAAGCTTTCTTT. Its protein is CASTSDSNTEAFF. The chain has TRBV25-1 and TRBJ1-1; D might be TRBD1 (5 bases). Germline CDR1 is MGHDK and CDR2 is SYGVNS. V lost 7 bases and J 2 bases, leaving 11 bases between the germline ends. This CDR3 is built from 13 residues.